One sample yielded the 13 T cell receptor beta chains listed below, sequenced in a study of T cell responses to AZD1222 COVID-19 vaccine. The protocol was immunoSEQ multiplex PCR, while the TCRdb copy is restricted to in-frame clones and leaves out a portion. The table lists more than 80,000 clones, about 93% of them singletons. The sequenced sample was peripheral blood, obtained 28 days after the second AZD1222 dose. These receptors all come from an adult who received the AZD1222 COVID-19 vaccine.

This chain connects TRBV10-2 to TRBJ2-1; 12 nucleotides line up with TRBD1. CDR1 and CDR2 from the germline V gene are WSHSY and SAAADI. The CDR3 consists of 18 residues. V lost 3 bases and J lost 6; bases outside the gene matches: 12. The CDR3 nucleotides are TGCGCCAGCAGTGAAGGGACAGGGGGCCCAGGGGGTATCAATGAGCAGTTCTTC. Protein: CASSEGTGGPGGINEQFF.

The gene calls are TRBV28 and TRBJ1-5; unclear D gene. Germline V gene sequence: CDR1 MDHEN, CDR2 SYDVKM. The CDR3 runs to 11 residues. V was cut by 6 bases and J by 15 bases, with 15 bases left in between. The CDR3 spells CASSRGPAWHF. CDR3 DNA: TGTGCCAGCAGCCGCGGTCCTGCGTGGCATTTT.

This chain connects TRBV11-2 to TRBJ1-6; no clear D. Trimming took 1 base from V and 5 from J, leaving 9 bases between them. The V gene's germline CDR1 is SGHAT and CDR2 FQNNGV. The CDR3 is made up of 15 amino acids. Here the CDR3 reads CASSLVYSNNSPLHF. The DNA of the CDR3 is TGTGCCAGCAGCTTAGTCTACAGTAATAATTCACCCCTCCACTTT.

CDR3 protein: CASSEALRVSGANVLTF. CDR3 bases: TGTGCCAGCAGTGAAGCGCTTCGTGTCTCTGGGGCCAACGTCCTGACTTTC. J is TRBJ2-6 and V is TRBV6-1; D gene uncertain. This CDR3 is 17 amino acids long. The V end lost 0 bases, the J end lost 0 bases, and 9 bases lay between the germline ends. The V gene's germline CDR1 is MNHNS and CDR2 SASEGT.

The rearrangement uses TRBV30 and TRBJ2-5; D remains unclear. Deletions cut 0 bases from V and 4 bases from J, with 6 bases between. This CDR3 spans 12 amino acids. Germline CDR1 reads GTSNPN; CDR2 reads SVGIG (reference sequence). The chain's CDR3 is CAWSVSGETQYF. The DNA for the CDR3 is TGTGCCTGGAGTGTTTCGGGAGAGACCCAGTACTTC.

The chain has TRBV7-2 and TRBJ2-1; D is undetermined. Germline assignment: CDR1 SGHTA and CDR2 FQGNSA. This CDR3 comprises 12 residues. The V gene lost 5 bases and the J gene lost 6 bases, with 8 bases spanning the gap. For the CDR3, the DNA is TGTGCCAGCAGCCCGATTCCCAATGAGCAGTTCTTC. Encoded protein: CASSPIPNEQFF.

The gene calls are TRBV11-2 and TRBJ2-1; possible D gene TRBD2, 7 bases. This CDR3 spans 15 amino acids. Germline CDR1 is SGHAT and CDR2 is FQNNGV. V lost 4 bases to trimming and J lost 7 bases, with 17 bases between them. CDR3: CASSSYLRGGNEQFF. DNA of the CDR3: TGTGCCAGCAGCTCCTACCTTAGGGGGGGGAATGAGCAGTTCTTC.

V and J are TRBV28 and TRBJ1-3; D unresolved. This CDR3 spans 18 amino acids. Germline-derived CDR1 and CDR2 are MDHEN and SYDVKM. The ends were cut back, 4 bases at V and 0 bases at J, with 19 bases in the middle. The CDR3 DNA is TGTGCCAGCAGTTCCCCCCACCGACTGAAGAGCTCTGGAAACACCATATATTTT. Translation gives CASSSPHRLKSSGNTIYF.

The rearrangement joins TRBV9 to TRBJ2-3, with D tentatively TRBD2 (6 bases). The V end lost 6 bases, the J end lost 5 bases, and 19 bases lay between the germline ends. The CDR3 runs 15 residues. Germline-derived CDR1 and CDR2 are SGDLS and YYNGEE. The DNA for the CDR3 is TGTGCCAGCAACCCCTATCCCTCGGGGGAAGATACGCAGTATTTT. Amino acids: CASNPYPSGEDTQYF.

This chain uses TRBV7-2 with TRBJ1-2, with TRBD1 as a possible D gene (5 bases). Germline V CDR1 and CDR2: SGHTA, FQGNSA. V lost 5 bases and J 6 bases, leaving 25 bases between the germline ends. The CDR3 runs 17 residues. The CDR3 sequence: CASSKSPGPRSGNGYTF. In nucleotides, the CDR3 is TGTGCCAGCAGCAAATCACCGGGACCGCGGAGTGGAAATGGCTACACCTTC. Filled out from reference TRBV7-2 and TRBJ1-2, the complete variable domain reads GAGVSQSPSNKVTEKGKDVELRCDPISGHTALYWYRQSLGQGLEFLIYFQGNSAPDKSGLPSDRFSAERTGGSVSTLTIQRTQQEDSAVYLCASSKSPGPRSGNGYTFGSGTRLTVV.

The genes are TRBV7-6 and TRBJ2-3; 10 positions match TRBD1. The CDR3 consists of 17 residues. After removal of 5 bases from V and 4 bases from J, the junction contained 12 bases not matched to a gene. Germline V gene lookup returns CDR1 SGHVS and CDR2 FNYEAQ. CDR3: CASSNRDRGLWADTQYF. CDR3 nucleotides: TGTGCCAGCAGCAACCGGGACAGGGGTCTTTGGGCAGATACGCAGTATTTT.

The chain links TRBV19 to TRBJ1-5; 9 bases map to TRBD1. CDR1 LNHDA and CDR2 SQIVND come from the germline V gene (reference sequence). This CDR3 spans 15 amino acids. Trimming took 9 bases from V and 6 from J; bases not matched to a gene: 12. The CDR3: CASALEQGAAQPQHF. As DNA, the CDR3 is TGTGCCAGCGCCCTTGAACAGGGGGCGGCTCAGCCCCAGCATTTT.

The V gene is TRBV19, the J gene TRBJ2-1; TRBD2 matches at 8 bases. The germline CDR1 and CDR2 sequences are LNHDA and SQIVND (reference sequence). The V and J ends lost 4 bases and 4 bases, in that order; junction bases with no gene match: 6. The length of the CDR3 is 15 residues. The CDR3 DNA reads as TGTGCCAGTAGTAGGCGAGCGGGGGAGTACAATGAGCAGTTCTTC. Encoded protein: CASSRRAGEYNEQFF.